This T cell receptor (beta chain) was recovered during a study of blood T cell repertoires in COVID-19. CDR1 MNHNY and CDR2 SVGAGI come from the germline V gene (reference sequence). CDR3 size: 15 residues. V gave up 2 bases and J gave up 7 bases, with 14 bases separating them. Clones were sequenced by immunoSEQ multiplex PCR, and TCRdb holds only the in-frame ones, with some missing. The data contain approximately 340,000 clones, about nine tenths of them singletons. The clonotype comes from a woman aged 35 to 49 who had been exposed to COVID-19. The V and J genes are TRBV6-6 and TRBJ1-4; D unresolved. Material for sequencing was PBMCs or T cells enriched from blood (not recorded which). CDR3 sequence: CASSYTLTGGEKLFF. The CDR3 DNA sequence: TGTGCCAGCAGTTACACCCTGACTGGTGGTGAAAAACTGTTTTTT.